This T cell receptor (beta chain) was profiled in a study of cytomegalovirus exposure and HLA in healthy donors. The wider study: HLA-typed donors were the source of tens of millions of unique TCRs, which an early data release held. General observations from the study: TCR beta V- and J-gene trimming was later associated with a missense DCLRE1C variant. Altogether, some 170 TCR beta chains were recorded as cytomegalovirus-associated.

The germline gives CDR1 MNHEY, CDR2 SVGAGI. The CDR3 extends over 14 amino acids. The ends lost 8 bases at V and 2 bases at J; junction bases unmatched: 8. Turning to this clone: Its antigen is as yet unknown.

The PCR made use of 60 Vbeta and 13 Jbeta primers. The repertoire was sequenced with immunoSEQ multiplex PCR; TCRdb's copy has only in-frame clones and lacks some. The table lists 150,000 to 200,000 clones, about four fifths of them singletons. Sequenced sample: PBMCs. The TCR was taken from a woman aged 25 to 39 in good health and CMV-seropositive. The J gene is TRBJ2-7, the V gene TRBV6-5; 8 positions match TRBD1. CDR3 in amino acids: CASAPDRGTYEQYF. In DNA form, the CDR3 reads TGTGCCAGCGCCCCAGACAGGGGCACCTACGAGCAGTACTTC.